These T cell receptor beta chains were read from a single sample in a study of OX40 agonist ivuxolimab in advanced cancers. Sequenced by immunoSEQ multiplex PCR; TCRdb stores in-frame clones only, minus some. The table has about 68,000 clones, 80% to 90% seen once. The specimen comprised CD4+ or CD8+ T cells sorted from blood, sampled in a trial of the OX40 agonist ivuxolimab. These TCRs come from an adult with an advanced solid tumor such as melanoma, head and neck, liver or kidney cancer. Both conserved end residues are trimmed from each CDR3. D genes are given only for firm matches. The listing skips clone size in some rows; elsewhere it reads once, few, many or a size class.

D: .
V: TRBV7-2
J: TRBJ2-7
size: .
CDR3: ASSPQRLYEQY

D: .
V: TRBV4-3
J: TRBJ1-5
size: .
CDR3: ASSQVGVSGYQPQH

D: .
V: TRBV7-9
J: TRBJ2-6
size: .
CDR3: ASSFGGAGANVLT

D: .
V: TRBV27
J: TRBJ2-7
size: .
CDR3: ASSRGLGSEQY

D: .
V: TRBV18
J: TRBJ2-7
size: once
CDR3: ASSPPRGSYEQY

D: .
V: TRBV5-1
J: TRBJ2-2
size: .
CDR3: ASSPPLATGELF

D: .
V: TRBV4-3
J: TRBJ1-3
size: once
CDR3: ASSIGVSSGNTIY

D: .
V: TRBV5-1
J: TRBJ1-4
size: .
CDR3: ASSSGRALQEKLF

D: .
V: TRBV7-2
J: TRBJ2-2
size: medium-sized
CDR3: ASSPQVSGTGELF

D: .
V: TRBV4-3
J: TRBJ2-1
size: .
CDR3: ASSQGDSYYNEQF

D: TRBD2
V: TRBV7-2
J: TRBJ2-7
size: once
CDR3: ASSLEGTSGGGEQY

D: .
V: TRBV9
J: TRBJ1-2
size: once
CDR3: ASSVVGGGGYT

D: TRBD1
V: TRBV9
J: TRBJ1-4
size: .
CDR3: ASSPKGGQGREKLF

D: TRBD2
V: TRBV7-2
J: TRBJ2-1
size: once
CDR3: ASSPWTSANEQF

D: TRBD1
V: TRBV5-1
J: TRBJ1-1
size: .
CDR3: ASSHADRENTEAF

D: .
V: TRBV2
J: TRBJ2-3
size: .
CDR3: ASSTDRQDTQY

D: TRBD1
V: TRBV6-5
J: TRBJ2-7
size: few
CDR3: ASRLRTGGTYEQY

D: TRBD1
V: TRBV19
J: TRBJ2-2
size: .
CDR3: ASSADRGNTGELF

D: .
V: TRBV9
J: TRBJ1-2
size: .
CDR3: ASSYTLGGYT

D: TRBD1
V: TRBV7-2
J: TRBJ2-7
size: .
CDR3: ASSLGDSRSEGY

D: TRBD1
V: TRBV11-3
J: TRBJ2-1
size: .
CDR3: ASSITGTGDNEQF

D: TRBD2
V: TRBV28
J: TRBJ2-1
size: .
CDR3: ASSESGRGRDNEQF

D: .
V: TRBV9
J: TRBJ2-7
size: .
CDR3: ASGFGATPSSYEQY

D: TRBD1
V: TRBV7-6
J: TRBJ2-7
size: .
CDR3: ASSQRPGTESYEQY

D: TRBD2
V: TRBV9
J: TRBJ2-3
size: .
CDR3: ASTRGRAGGTDTQY

D: .
V: TRBV25-1
J: TRBJ1-1
size: .
CDR3: ASRDGFGTEAF

D: TRBD1
V: TRBV10-3
J: TRBJ2-2
size: .
CDR3: ASSGTGRTGELF

D: .
V: TRBV29-1
J: TRBJ1-1
size: .
CDR3: SVVDVGNTEAF

D: .
V: TRBV2
J: TRBJ2-4
size: once
CDR3: ASSSRKGKNIQY

D: .
V: TRBV5-1
J: TRBJ2-1
size: .
CDR3: ASSLEGIDEQF

D: .
V: TRBV7-2
J: TRBJ2-1
size: few
CDR3: ASSFELGGYNEQF

D: .
V: TRBV28
J: TRBJ1-1
size: .
CDR3: ASSSPSGHRNTEAF

D: .
V: TRBV5-1
J: TRBJ1-2
size: .
CDR3: ASSPDSLGGYT

D: TRBD2
V: TRBV7-9
J: TRBJ2-1
size: once
CDR3: ASSVGLAGSNSYNEQF

D: .
V: TRBV14
J: TRBJ2-1
size: .
CDR3: ASSRRIRDNEQF

D: TRBD2
V: TRBV18
J: TRBJ2-1
size: .
CDR3: ASSPGLARYNEQF

D: .
V: TRBV2
J: TRBJ2-1
size: few
CDR3: ASRVDSAAGSF

D: .
V: TRBV2
J: TRBJ1-1
size: .
CDR3: ASIRLNTEAF

D: TRBD1
V: TRBV29-1
J: TRBJ1-5
size: .
CDR3: SVGLQGDSNQPQH

D: TRBD1
V: TRBV18
J: TRBJ2-7
size: .
CDR3: ASSPDRAYEQY

D: .
V: TRBV19
J: TRBJ1-5
size: .
CDR3: ASSILVIGPQH

D: .
V: TRBV11-2
J: TRBJ2-7
size: .
CDR3: ASSRDSLSYYEQY